The rows below give T cell receptor beta chains drawn from one sample of a study of blood T cell repertoires in COVID-19. The data were produced by immunoSEQ multiplex PCR, yet TCRdb's version contains in-frame clones alone and is incomplete. The sample lists approximately 80,000 clones, around 86% seen once, with approximately 44% in the top ten. The specimen was peripheral blood. The receptors stem from a man aged 80 or over with acute or convalescent COVID-19. The CDR3 runs from the conserved cysteine through the conserved F or W. A D gene is named only where the DNA matches it firmly. Some rows mark clone size as missing; the rest say once, few, many or name a class of expanded clone.

J: TRBJ2-1
size: -
V: TRBV11-2
length: 15
D: -
DNA: TGTGCCAGCAGCTTACAACTAGCCTCCTACAATGAGCAGTTCTTC
CDR3: CASSLQLASYNEQFF

J: TRBJ2-7
size: -
V: TRBV7-2
length: 14
D: -
DNA: TGTGCCAGCAGCTTAGACCACAGCTCCTACGAGCAGTACTTC
CDR3: CASSLDHSSYEQYF

J: TRBJ2-3
size: -
V: TRBV5-1
length: 14
D: -
DNA: TGCGCCAGCAGCTTTAACAGGGACATAGATACGCAGTATTTT
CDR3: CASSFNRDIDTQYF

J: TRBJ1-2
size: -
V: TRBV18
length: 14
D: -
DNA: TGTGCCAGCTCACCACAGGGGTCTAACTATGGCTACACCTTC
CDR3: CASSPQGSNYGYTF

J: TRBJ2-2
size: -
V: TRBV29-1
length: 14
D: TRBD1
DNA: TGCAGCGTAGGGACAGGGGGTATCGCCGGGGAGCTGTTTTTT
CDR3: CSVGTGGIAGELFF

J: TRBJ2-1
size: -
V: TRBV2
length: 15
D: TRBD2
DNA: TGTGCCAGCAGTAAACTTAGCGGGAGTTACAATGAGCAGTTCTTC
CDR3: CASSKLSGSYNEQFF

J: TRBJ1-1
size: -
V: TRBV30
length: 13
D: -
DNA: TGTGCCTGGAGTGCCCAGCAGGGAACGGAGGCTTTCTTT
CDR3: CAWSAQQGTEAFF

J: TRBJ2-7
size: -
V: TRBV3-1/TRBV3-2
length: 16
D: TRBD2
DNA: TGTGCCAGCAGCCAAGGACCTTTGACTAGCTACTACGAGCAGTACTTC
CDR3: CASSQGPLTSYYEQYF

J: TRBJ1-2
size: -
V: TRBV6-6
length: 15
D: -
DNA: TGTGCCAGCAGTCAGGAACACTACTTATCCTATGGCTACACCTTC
CDR3: CASSQEHYLSYGYTF

J: TRBJ1-5
size: once
V: TRBV28
length: 16
D: TRBD1
DNA: TGTGCCGCCGGGACAGGGGGCGCGAGGGGGGATCAGCCCCAGCATTTT
CDR3: CAAGTGGARGDQPQHF

J: TRBJ1-5
size: -
V: TRBV2
length: 15
D: -
DNA: TGTGCCAGCAGCGCACAGGGAAATAGCAATCAGCCCCAGCATTTT
CDR3: CASSAQGNSNQPQHF

J: TRBJ2-1
size: once
V: TRBV5-8
length: 14
D: TRBD2
DNA: TGTGCCAGCATAATTCGTAGCGGGAGAAATGAGCAGTTCTTC
CDR3: CASIIRSGRNEQFF

J: TRBJ1-4
size: -
V: TRBV29-1
length: 14
D: TRBD1
DNA: TGCAGCGTTTCCAGGGGGTCGACTAATGAAAAACTGTTTTTT
CDR3: CSVSRGSTNEKLFF

J: TRBJ2-3
size: -
V: TRBV27
length: 16
D: TRBD2
DNA: TGTGCCAGCTTTAGGACTAGCGGAAGACCCACAGATACGCAGTATTTT
CDR3: CASFRTSGRPTDTQYF

J: TRBJ1-2
size: -
V: TRBV10-3
length: 14
D: TRBD1
DNA: TGTGCCATCAGCAGGGGGCGCTCGGATAAAGGCTACACCTTC
CDR3: CAISRGRSDKGYTF

J: TRBJ2-3
size: -
V: TRBV5-1
length: 13
D: -
DNA: TGCGCCAGCAGCGGGCAGGGGCCCGATACGCAGTATTTT
CDR3: CASSGQGPDTQYF

J: TRBJ2-2
size: once
V: TRBV6-5
length: 16
D: TRBD1
DNA: TGTGCCAGCAGTTACGAGGCAGGGGGCTTGGCCGGGGAGCTGTTTTTT
CDR3: CASSYEAGGLAGELFF

J: TRBJ1-1
size: once
V: TRBV18
length: 15
D: -
DNA: TGTGCCAGCTCACCTGACAGGACTTTGAACACTGAAGCTTTCTTT
CDR3: CASSPDRTLNTEAFF

J: TRBJ1-5
size: -
V: TRBV5-8
length: 14
D: -
DNA: TGTGCCAGCAGCTTGTTAGTCCGGAATCAGCCCCAGCATTTT
CDR3: CASSLLVRNQPQHF

J: TRBJ1-2
size: few
V: TRBV6-1
length: 16
D: TRBD1
DNA: TGTGCCAGCAGTGAAGGACAGGGCGGTTTAAACTATGGCTACACCTTC
CDR3: CASSEGQGGLNYGYTF

J: TRBJ2-2
size: -
V: TRBV6-5
length: 14
D: -
DNA: TGTGCCAGCAGTTATAAACAGAACACCGGGGAGCTGTTTTTT
CDR3: CASSYKQNTGELFF

J: TRBJ2-7
size: few
V: TRBV6-2/TRBV6-3
length: 12
D: TRBD2
DNA: TGTGCCAGCAGTAGGACTAGTTACGAGCAGTACTTC
CDR3: CASSRTSYEQYF

J: TRBJ1-3
size: few
V: TRBV30
length: 14
D: -
DNA: TGTGCCTGGTGCCAACAGAGCTCTGGAAACACCATATATTTT
CDR3: CAWCQQSSGNTIYF

J: TRBJ2-3
size: -
V: TRBV5-8
length: 14
D: -
DNA: TGTGCCAGCAGCTTTAGCGGTTACACAGATACGCAGTATTTT
CDR3: CASSFSGYTDTQYF

J: TRBJ1-4
size: -
V: TRBV7-2
length: 14
D: -
DNA: TGTGCCAGCAGCCCTTATTCAACTAATGAAAAACTGTTTTTT
CDR3: CASSPYSTNEKLFF

J: TRBJ2-1
size: -
V: TRBV7-2
length: 18
D: TRBD2
DNA: TGTGCCAGCAGCTTGTCGGGGCGACTAGCGGGAACCTACAATGAGCAGTTCTTC
CDR3: CASSLSGRLAGTYNEQFF

J: TRBJ1-1
size: -
V: TRBV5-1
length: 14
D: TRBD1
DNA: TGCGCCAGCAGCTTGGAGGCGGGGACAGGTACAGCTTTCTTT
CDR3: CASSLEAGTGTAFF

J: TRBJ1-2
size: few
V: TRBV28
length: 14
D: -
DNA: TGTGCCAGCTTAAACGGGAGGACTAACTATGGCTACACCTTC
CDR3: CASLNGRTNYGYTF

J: TRBJ1-2
size: -
V: TRBV5-1
length: 13
D: -
DNA: TGCGCCAGCAGCTATGGGACTGTATTAGGCTACACCTTC
CDR3: CASSYGTVLGYTF